These 10 T cell receptor beta chains were all obtained from the same sample, sequenced in a study of human T cells and chemical hapten exposure. Time point in this sample: patch test 2, 6 weeks after DPC sensitization. Treatment here: therapeutic diphenylcyclopropenone sensitization with weekly scalp DPC. TCRdb recomputed calls from the RACE reads with MiXCR, one row per CDR3 protein. The sample consists of 75,000 to 90,000 distinct CDR3 sequences, 10% of them appearing once. Sequencing used whole blood, obtained in connection with sensitization to the hapten diphenylcyclopropenone (DPC). The receptors stem from a woman in her forties or fifties with alopecia areata. Some clones in this sample may be carry-over from other donors' samples.

This clonotype showed up just a few times. The chain is built from TRBV7-2 and TRBJ2-3; TRBD1 agrees at 9 bases. The germline gives CDR1 SGHTA, CDR2 FQGNSA. The J segment lost 2 bases and the V segment lost 5 bases, leaving 11 bases of the junction unmatched. The CDR3 extends over 17 amino acids. CDR3 amino acids: CASSPGTGLPNTDTQYF. The CDR3 DNA reads as TGTGCCAGCAGCCCCGGGACAGGGCTTCCAAACACAGATACGCAGTATTTT.

The chain joins TRBV20-1 to TRBJ2-3; 10 bases fit TRBD2. The CDR3 is 16 residues long. The V and J ends lost 0 bases and 3 bases, in that order; junction bases with no gene match: 6. CDR1 is DFQATT and CDR2 is SNEGSKA in the germline V gene (reference sequence). The CDR3 nucleotides are TGCAGTGCTAGAGATCAGGCTAGCGGGGGTACAGATACGCAGTATTTT. Protein sequence: CSARDQASGGTDTQYF.

This clonotype was found many times. V and J are TRBV20-1 and TRBJ2-7; D is ambiguous. Germline V lookup: CDR1 DFQATT, CDR2 SNEGSKA (reference sequence). Between the trimmed V and J ends, which lost 2 bases and 2 bases, there was a span of 7 bases. The CDR3 consists of 12 residues. The chain's CDR3 is CSARSEAYEQYF. The CDR3 bases are TGCAGTGCTAGAAGTGAGGCCTACGAGCAGTACTTC.

The chain is built from TRBV5-1 and TRBJ1-4; D may be TRBD1 (5 bases). V dropped 2 bases and J dropped 8 bases, with 10 bases sitting between them. The CDR3 length is 13 residues. CDR1 SGHRS and CDR2 YFSETQ come from the germline V gene. The CDR3 loop reads CASSLRDREKLFF. The DNA of the CDR3 is TGCGCCAGCAGCTTACGCGACAGAGAAAAACTGTTTTTT.

The rearrangement uses TRBV7-2 and TRBJ2-1, with 14 bases that match TRBD2. The germline CDR1 and CDR2 sequences are SGHTA and FQGNSA. V gave up 5 bases and J gave up 9 bases; unmatched junction bases: 12. CDR3 length equals 17 residues. CDR3 in DNA: TGTGCCAGCAGCCTGGGACTAGCGGGAGTGTATGGGGGTGAGCAGTTCTTC. This sequence encodes CASSLGLAGVYGGEQFF.

The chain joins TRBV18 to TRBJ2-6; D possibly matches TRBD1 or TRBD2 (5 bases each). CDR3 length equals 18 residues. Trimming pared 2 bases from V and 4 bases from J, leaving 18 bases between. Germline V gene data show CDR1 as KGHSH and CDR2 as LQKENI. In DNA, the CDR3 is TGTGCCAGCTCACCAACTGGGGACGTGACGAGAGGGGCCAACGTCCTGACTTTC. Residues: CASSPTGDVTRGANVLTF.

This clonotype appeared many times. The V call is TRBV2, the J call TRBJ1-1; 9 bases line up with TRBD1. This CDR3 has 17 amino acids. The V and J ends lost 1 base and 4 bases, in that order; junction bases with no gene match: 10. From germline, CDR1 is SNHLY and CDR2 FYNNEI. This chain's CDR3 is CASSEVDPGQGGTEAFF. CDR3 DNA: TGTGCCAGCAGTGAAGTGGACCCGGGACAGGGAGGCACTGAAGCTTTCTTT.

This clonotype was recorded many times. This chain links TRBV7-2 with TRBJ2-5, with TRBD2 identical over 11 bases. The CDR3 sequence is 14 residues long. V lost 3 bases to trimming and J lost 5 bases; unmatched junction nucleotides: 2. The germline V gene has CDR1 SGHTA and CDR2 FQGNSA. CDR3 DNA sequence: TGTGCCAGCAGCTTTAGCGGGAGGGTGGAGACCCAGTACTTC. Residues: CASSFSGRVETQYF. Full variable domain (rest looked up from reference TRBV7-2 and TRBJ2-5): GAGVSQSPSNKVTEKGKDVELRCDPISGHTALYWYRQSLGQGLEFLIYFQGNSAPDKSGLPSDRFSAERTGGSVSTLTIQRTQQEDSAVYLCASSFSGRVETQYFGPGTRLLVL.

This clonotype came up a few times. The chain uses TRBV7-9 and TRBJ1-4; no clear D gene. V shed 5 bases and J shed 7 bases, with 14 bases lying between them. Germline V CDR1 and CDR2: SEHNR, FQNEAQ (reference sequence). There are 14 residues in the CDR3. The CDR3 DNA sequence: TGTGCCAGCAGCCCGGCTGGTGGTGGTGAAAAACTGTTTTTT. Translation: CASSPAGGGEKLFF.

This clonotype was found many times. The chain recombines TRBV28 with TRBJ1-6; D is ambiguous. CDR3 length: 16 amino acids. V gave up 7 bases and J gave up 8 bases, with 21 bases separating them. Germline-derived CDR1 and CDR2 are MDHEN and SYDVKM. The CDR3 coding sequence is TGTGCCAGCAACCGACCCCCCCCGGGTTCGGATTCACCCCTCCACTTT. This gives the protein CASNRPPPGSDSPLHF. The entire variable domain, with the rest obtained from reference TRBV28 and TRBJ1-6, is as follows: DVKVTQSSRYLVKRTGEKVFLECVQDMDHENMFWYRQDPGLGLRLIYFSYDVKMKEKGDIPEGYSVSREKKERFSLILESASTNQTSMYLCASNRPPPGSDSPLHFGNGTRLTVT.